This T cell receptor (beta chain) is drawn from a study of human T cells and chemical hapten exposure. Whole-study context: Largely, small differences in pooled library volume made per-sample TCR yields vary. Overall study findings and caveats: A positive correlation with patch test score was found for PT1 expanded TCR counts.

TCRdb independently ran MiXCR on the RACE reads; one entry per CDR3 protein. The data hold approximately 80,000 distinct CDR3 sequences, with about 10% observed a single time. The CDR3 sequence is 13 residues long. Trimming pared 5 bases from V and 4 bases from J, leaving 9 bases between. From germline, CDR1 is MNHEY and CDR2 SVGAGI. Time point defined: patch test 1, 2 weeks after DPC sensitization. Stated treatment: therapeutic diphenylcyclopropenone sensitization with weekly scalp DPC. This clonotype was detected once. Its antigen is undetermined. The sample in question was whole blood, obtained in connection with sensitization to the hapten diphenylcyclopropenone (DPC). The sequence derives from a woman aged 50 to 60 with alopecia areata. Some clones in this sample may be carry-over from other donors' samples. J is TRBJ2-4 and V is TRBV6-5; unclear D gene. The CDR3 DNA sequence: TGTGCCAGCAGTACAACGCCTAAAAACATTCAGTACTTC. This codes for CASSTTPKNIQYF.